This TCR beta chain was captured by sequencing in a study of cytomegalovirus exposure and HLA in healthy donors. Overall study results and limits: In vitro checks showed that three CMV-associated chains really do target CMV antigens. In a later analysis, the majority of CMV-associated beta chains seemingly showed HLA restriction.

This clone was detected only a few times. Its antigen remains unidentified. PCR primers comprised 60 Vbeta and 13 Jbeta primers. Original handling: The authors later counted 70 million to 80 million unique TCR beta chains, approximately 10 million of them shared. Some clones are missing from TCRdb's copy, which holds only in-frame ones; the method was immunoSEQ multiplex PCR. From that table come the V and J calls and clone size; the DNA was used to work out D and trimming. The sample shows approximately 170,000 clones, around 80% of them seen only once. This CDR3 has 15 residues. V dropped 4 bases and J dropped 1 base, with 12 bases sitting between them. Germline V CDR1 and CDR2: SGHNT, YYREEE (reference sequence).

Sequenced: PBMCs. The sequence was collected from a woman aged 50 to 60 in good health and CMV-seropositive. The chain carries TRBV5-4 and TRBJ1-5; D is perhaps TRBD1 (6 bases). In nucleotides, the CDR3 is TGTGCCAGCAGCCTAGGGGGGGGAAGCAATCAGCCCCAGCATTTT. This sequence encodes CASSLGGGSNQPQHF.